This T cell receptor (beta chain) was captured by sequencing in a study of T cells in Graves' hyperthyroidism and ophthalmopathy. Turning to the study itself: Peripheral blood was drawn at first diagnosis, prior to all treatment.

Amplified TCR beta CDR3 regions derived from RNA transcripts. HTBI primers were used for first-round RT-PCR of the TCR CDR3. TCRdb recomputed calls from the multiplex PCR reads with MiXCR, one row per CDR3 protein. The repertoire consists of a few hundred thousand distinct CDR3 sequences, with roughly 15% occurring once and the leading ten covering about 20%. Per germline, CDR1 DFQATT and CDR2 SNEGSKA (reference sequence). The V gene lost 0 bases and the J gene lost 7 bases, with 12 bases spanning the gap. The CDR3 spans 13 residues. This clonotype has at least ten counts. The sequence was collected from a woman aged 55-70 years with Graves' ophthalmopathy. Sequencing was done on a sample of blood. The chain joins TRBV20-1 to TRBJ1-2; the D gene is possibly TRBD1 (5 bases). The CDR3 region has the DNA TGCAGTGCTAGAGATCCGGGGGTTGGTGGCTACACCTTC. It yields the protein CSARDPGVGGYTF.